The source of this T cell receptor beta chain is a study of cytomegalovirus exposure and HLA in healthy donors. The ends were cut back, 7 bases at V and 7 bases at J, with 17 bases in the middle. Germline CDR1 and CDR2: SGHTA and FQGNSA. There are 14 residues in the CDR3. Sequencing was performed with immunoSEQ multiplex PCR; in TCRdb, only in-frame clones are kept and a portion is missing. The sample holds 120,000 or so clones, 70% to 90% seen once. This receptor was obtained from a woman younger than 45 in good health and CMV-seropositive. V gene TRBV7-2 combines with J gene TRBJ2-1; no clear D. The sample comprised PBMCs. The CDR3 spells CASTPLWAGNEQFF. The CDR3 DNA follows: TGTGCCAGCACCCCCTTATGGGCTGGAAATGAGCAGTTCTTC.